These 31 T cell receptor beta chains were sequenced from one sample in a study of regulatory T cells in long-lasting Graves disease. Time point: newly diagnosed GD, antithyroid drugs for less than 3 months. From PBMCs, RNA was extracted and then used to make the TCR library. Arm-PCR with iRepertoire HTBI primers amplified the CDR3 regions for these TCR beta libraries. TCRdb independently ran MiXCR on the multiplex PCR reads; one entry per CDR3 protein. The sample has roughly 420,000 distinct CDR3 sequences; around 15% are singletons. The sample was also linked to a second study, of T cells in Graves' hyperthyroidism and ophthalmopathy.

The source was peripheral blood mononuclear cells (PBMCs), collected at new diagnosis, from a patient treated with antithyroid drugs. These receptors originate from a woman aged 50 to 65 with Graves disease.

This clonotype has just a few counts. The chain combines TRBV7-3 with TRBJ2-2; D is ambiguous. The CDR3 sequence is 14 residues long. The V gene's germline CDR1 is SGHTA and CDR2 FQGTGA. V shed 5 bases and J shed 7 bases, with 14 bases lying between them. The DNA for the CDR3 is TGTGCCAGCAGCCCCCCCTCCAACGGCGGGGAGCTGTTTTTT. Protein product: CASSPPSNGGELFF.

This clonotype was counted many times. The CDR3 DNA reads TGTGCCAGCAGCTTGCGGGAGAACCCCCACGAGCAGTACTTC. It is translated as CASSLRENPHEQYF. The genes are TRBV7-9 and TRBJ2-7; 7 bases align to TRBD2. Trimming removed 3 bases from V and 5 bases from J; junction bases left unmatched: 7. Germline-derived CDR1 and CDR2 are SEHNR and FQNEAQ (reference sequence). The CDR3 length is 14 residues.

This clonotype was seen many times. The chain links TRBV7-3 to TRBJ2-1, with TRBD2 matching over 9 bases. There are 16 residues in the CDR3. The germline V gene encodes CDR1 SGHTA and CDR2 FQGTGA. V shed 6 bases, J shed 2 bases, and the junction held 8 bases outside the gene matches. CDR3: CASSFRGRVPYNEQFF. In DNA form, the CDR3 reads TGTGCCAGCAGTTTCCGCGGGAGGGTCCCCTACAATGAGCAGTTCTTC. The complete variable domain, with remaining parts taken from reference TRBV7-3 and TRBJ2-1, reads GAGVSQTPSNKVTEKGKYVELRCDPISGHTALYWYRQSLGQGPEFLIYFQGTGAADDSGLPNDRFFAVRPEGSVSTLKIQRTERGDSAVYLCASSFRGRVPYNEQFFGPGTRLTVL.

Ten or more counts support this clonotype. The chain recombines TRBV11-2 with TRBJ1-1; no clear D gene. CDR3 length: 10 amino acids. V was cut by 5 bases and J by 8 bases, with 6 bases left in between. Germline CDR1 and CDR2: SGHAT and FQNNGV. The CDR3 here is CASSETEAFF. CDR3 in DNA: TGTGCCAGCAGCGAGACAGAAGCTTTCTTT. Full variable domain (remainder filled in from reference TRBV11-2 and TRBJ1-1): EAGVAQSPRYKIIEKRQSVAFWCNPISGHATLYWYQQILGQGPKLLIQFQNNGVVDDSQLPKDRFSAERLKGVDSTLKIQPAKLEDSAVYLCASSETEAFFGQGTRLTVV.

This clonotype appeared a few times. The J gene is TRBJ1-5, the V gene TRBV28, with D tentatively TRBD1 (5 bases). Germline CDR1 is MDHEN and CDR2 is SYDVKM. The CDR3 runs 15 residues. V was cut by 10 bases and J by 0 bases, with 16 bases left in between. Here the CDR3 DNA reads TGTGCCATCAAGGGGAGTTCACTTAGCAATCAGCCCCAGCATTTT. Translation: CAIKGSSLSNQPQHF. The full variable domain, completed using reference TRBV28 and TRBJ1-5, is DVKVTQSSRYLVKRTGEKVFLECVQDMDHENMFWYRQDPGLGLRLIYFSYDVKMKEKGDIPEGYSVSREKKERFSLILESASTNQTSMYLCAIKGSSLSNQPQHFGDGTRLSIL.

This clonotype has more than one count but fewer than ten. This may stem from a read error, because a much larger clone lies one nucleotide away. The chain couples TRBV28 to TRBJ1-6; D is possibly TRBD1 (5 bases). Between the trimmed V and J ends, which lost 6 bases and 6 bases, there was a span of 18 bases. The CDR3 extends over 16 amino acids. From germline, CDR1 is MDHEN and CDR2 SYDVKM. The CDR3 DNA reads as TGTGCCAGCAGCGCGCCCAACCCAGGGATTAATTCACCCCTCCACTTT. Encoded protein: CASSAPNPGINSPLHF.

J is TRBJ1-1 and V is TRBV29-1; TRBD1 agrees at 7 bases. Germline V lookup: CDR1 SQVTM, CDR2 ANQGSEA. V shed 1 base and J 1 base; nucleotides not matched to a gene: 6. This CDR3 is 15 amino acids long. The chain's CDR3 is CSVEVGTDSNTEAFF. CDR3 nucleotide sequence: TGCAGCGTTGAAGTGGGGACAGACTCGAACACTGAAGCTTTCTTT. The whole variable domain, filled in from reference TRBV29-1 and TRBJ1-1, reads SAVISQKPSRDICQRGTSLTIQCQVDSQVTMMFWYRQQPGQSLTLIATANQGSEATYESGFVIDKFPISRPNLTFSTLTVSNMSPEDSSIYLCSVEVGTDSNTEAFFGQGTRLTVV.

This clonotype was recorded a few times. This chain uses TRBV19 with TRBJ2-1, with D possibly TRBD2 on 6 matching bases. Trimming pared 3 bases from V and 3 bases from J, leaving 9 bases between. The germline CDR1 and CDR2 sequences are LNHDA and SQIVND (reference sequence). The CDR3 totals 14 residues. The CDR3, as DNA: TGTGCCAGTAGTATGTCGGGGGTCTACAATGAGCAGTTCTTC. Residues: CASSMSGVYNEQFF.

The V and J genes are TRBV5-1 and TRBJ1-1, with TRBD1 identical over 8 bases. Trimming cost V 6 bases and J 1 base; bases outside gene matches: 8. CDR1 SGHRS and CDR2 YFSETQ come from the germline V gene. The CDR3 loop spans 15 amino acids. The DNA of the CDR3 is TGCGCCAGCACAGACGTACAGGGGGGGAACACTGAAGCTTTCTTT. Translating gives CASTDVQGGNTEAFF.

This clonotype was found many times. The DNA for the CDR3 is TGTGCCATCAGTGAGTCGTTGGGGCGGGACTCTGGGGCCAACGTCCTGACTTTC. Translation: CAISESLGRDSGANVLTF. The rearrangement joins TRBV10-3 to TRBJ2-6; possibly TRBD2 for D (6 bases). Trimming cost V 0 bases and J 0 bases, with 12 bases left between them. This CDR3 contains 18 residues. Per germline, CDR1 ENHRY and CDR2 SYGVKD.

This clonotype was detected many times. The chain carries TRBV2 and TRBJ2-1, with a tentative D call TRBD2 (5 bases). Germline V lookup: CDR1 SNHLY, CDR2 FYNNEI. CDR3 length: 19 amino acids. V gave up 8 bases and J gave up 0 bases, with 26 bases separating them. Here the CDR3 reads CASQPVGVYRVISYNEQFF. The CDR3 DNA reads TGTGCCAGCCAGCCCGTCGGGGTTTATAGGGTCATCTCCTACAATGAGCAGTTCTTC.

The chain employs TRBV4-1 and TRBJ1-2; a possible D gene is TRBD1 (6 bases). V lost 0 bases and J 0 bases, leaving 14 bases between the germline ends. This CDR3 region has 17 residues. Per germline, CDR1 MGHRA and CDR2 YSYEKL. DNA for the CDR3: TGCGCCAGCAGCCAAGATTGGGGGGACAATTCTAACTATGGCTACACCTTC. Residues: CASSQDWGDNSNYGYTF.

The chain couples TRBV5-6 to TRBJ1-4; a weak D match, TRBD1 (5 bases). The germline gives CDR1 SGHDT, CDR2 YYEEEE. The CDR3 consists of 16 residues. V lost 4 bases to trimming and J lost 7 bases, with 20 bases between them. The CDR3 loop reads CASSPPRDFGSEKLFF. CDR3 nucleotides: TGTGCCAGCAGCCCGCCGCGGGACTTCGGCAGTGAAAAACTGTTTTTT.

This clonotype was seen ten or more times. This chain connects TRBV12-3 or TRBV12-4 to TRBJ2-5; D ambiguous. V dropped 3 bases and J dropped 2 bases, with 10 bases sitting between them. This CDR3 is 14 amino acids long. The CDR3 here is CASSFHSGQETQYF. Written as DNA, the CDR3 is TGTGCCAGCAGTTTCCACTCCGGGCAAGAGACCCAGTACTTC.

This clonotype was seen at least ten times. V is TRBV6-1 and J is TRBJ2-2; TRBD1 matches 8 bases. Germline loops: CDR1 MNHNS, CDR2 SASEGT. There are 14 residues in the CDR3. V lost 10 bases, J lost 5 bases, and 9 bases stayed unmatched. CDR3 DNA: TGTGCCATTACGGACAGGGCTAGGACCGGGGAGCTGTTTTTT. It yields the protein CAITDRARTGELFF.

This clonotype was detected only a few times. V and J are TRBV5-5 and TRBJ2-2; D uncertain. Germline CDR1 is SGHKS and CDR2 is YYEKEE (reference sequence). The V and J ends lost 0 bases and 6 bases respectively, with 12 bases between them. The CDR3 runs to 15 residues. The CDR3 sequence is CASSLAGYGSGELFF. In DNA, the CDR3 is TGTGCCAGCAGCTTGGCGGGTTACGGGTCCGGGGAGCTGTTTTTT.

This clonotype was counted ten times or more. The CDR3 region is CASSSEGQGIRFGGYTF. CDR3 in DNA: TGTGCCAGCAGTTCAGAGGGACAGGGGATACGTTTCGGTGGCTACACCTTC. The chain employs TRBV28 and TRBJ1-2, with 10 bases matching TRBD1. The germline V gene has CDR1 MDHEN and CDR2 SYDVKM. The ends lost 4 bases at V and 7 bases at J; junction bases unmatched: 15. The CDR3 runs to 17 residues.

This clonotype was counted at least ten times. In nucleotides, the CDR3 is TGTGCCAGCAGCTTAGAAGTGGGGGGTGTCACTGAAGCTTTCTTT. Translated: CASSLEVGGVTEAFF. V gene TRBV11-2 combines with J gene TRBJ1-1; a weak D match, TRBD1 (5 bases). Germline CDR1 reads SGHAT; CDR2 reads FQNNGV. The germline V and J ends were trimmed by 0 bases and 4 bases, with 12 bases remaining between them. CDR3 size: 15 residues.

In its sample, this clonotype was seen many times. The V call is TRBV6-2 or TRBV6-3, the J call TRBJ2-4; 7 bases fit TRBD1. Germline CDR1 reads MNHEY; CDR2 reads SVGEGT. This CDR3 is built from 14 residues. The V gene end was trimmed by 5 bases and the J gene end by 7 bases; junction bases not matched to a gene: 8. CDR3 bases: TGTGCCAGCAGTCCGTGGGACAGAGGGAACATTCAGTACTTC. It encodes CASSPWDRGNIQYF.

This clonotype was observed at least ten times. This chain connects TRBV6-1 to TRBJ1-2; tentative D call: TRBD1 (5 bases). CDR1 MNHNS and CDR2 SASEGT come from the germline V gene. Trimming stripped 7 bases from V and 7 bases from J, with 28 bases between. The CDR3 loop spans 17 amino acids. DNA of the CDR3: TGTGCCAGCACCTTCCGCCTGTTGGGGCAGAAGACATTTGGCTACACCTTC. Encoded protein: CASTFRLLGQKTFGYTF.

This clonotype appeared many times. The V call is TRBV12-3 or TRBV12-4, the J call TRBJ2-6; D is undetermined. V shed 7 bases and J shed 0 bases, with 19 bases lying between them. This CDR3 spans 18 amino acids. CDR3 sequence (DNA): TGTGCCAGCACCCTCTTCCCCTATCGAGACTCTGGGGCCAACGTCCTGACTTTC. Protein sequence: CASTLFPYRDSGANVLTF.

The rearrangement joins TRBV5-5 to TRBJ1-4, with TRBD1 identical over 7 bases. This CDR3 spans 13 amino acids. Germline CDR1 SGHKS, CDR2 YYEKEE (reference sequence). V lost 5 bases and J lost 6; bases outside the gene matches: 4. The CDR3 coding sequence is TGTGCCAGCAGACGACAGGGTGATGAAAAACTGTTTTTT. Protein sequence: CASRRQGDEKLFF.

This clonotype was counted many times. The chain is built from TRBV14 and TRBJ1-1; unclear D gene. Germline assignment: CDR1 SGHDN and CDR2 FVKESK. The length of the CDR3 is 13 residues. V gave up 3 bases and J gave up 5 bases, with 10 bases separating them. DNA for the CDR3: TGTGCCAGCAGCCAGGTTGGCGGTACTGAAGCTTTCTTT. This encodes CASSQVGGTEAFF.

In regard to this clonotype: One end of the junction is discordant with germline, which a read error may explain. The chain recombines TRBV14 with TRBJ2-1; TRBD1 aligns across 9 bases. The CDR3 has 14 amino acids. Looked up from germline, CDR1 is SGHDN and CDR2 is FVKESK. DNA for the CDR3: TGTGCCAGCAGCCCCCTCCGCGGGACAGGGCTCCCCCTCTTC. Its translation: CASSPLRGTGLPLF.

V is TRBV20-1 and J is TRBJ2-5, with a possible D match to TRBD1 (6 bases). The CDR3 covers 14 residues. Per the germline V gene, CDR1 is DFQATT and CDR2 is SNEGSKA (reference sequence). Trimming took 5 bases from V and 1 from J, leaving 14 bases between them. The CDR3 coding sequence is TGCAGTGCTCTTCCGGGACACAGCCAAGAGACCCAGTACTTC. Protein sequence: CSALPGHSQETQYF.

This clonotype was recorded many times. The chain employs TRBV3-1 and TRBJ2-7; 9 bases match TRBD2. The junction had 5 bases not matched to a gene; V was cut back by 0 bases and J by 2 bases. The CDR3 consists of 16 residues. CDR1 LGHDT and CDR2 YNNKEL come from the germline V gene (reference sequence). The CDR3: CASSQDMAGGPYEQYF. CDR3 nucleotides: TGTGCCAGCAGCCAAGATATGGCGGGAGGGCCCTACGAGCAGTACTTC.

The chain uses TRBV14 and TRBJ2-3; D call uncertain. Trimming shortened V by 0 bases and J by 4 bases, and 8 bases separated the two germline ends. This CDR3 spans 14 amino acids. Germline assignment: CDR1 SGHDN and CDR2 FVKESK. The CDR3 sequence: CASSQELRPDTQYF. CDR3 nucleotides: TGTGCCAGCAGCCAAGAATTACGGCCAGATACGCAGTATTTT.

A few counts support this clonotype. The CDR3 region is CASSDWDSNSPLHF. DNA for the CDR3: TGTGCCAGCAGTGATTGGGACAGTAATTCACCCCTCCACTTT. The chain joins TRBV6-1 to TRBJ1-6; 7 bases map to TRBD1. This CDR3 comprises 14 residues. CDR1 is MNHNS, CDR2 SASEGT, per germline. V dropped 3 bases and J dropped 6; count of bases not matched to a gene: 2.

The table lists this clonotype with many counts. The chain joins TRBV6-1 to TRBJ1-1; tentatively, D is TRBD1 (6 bases). This CDR3 comprises 12 residues. Germline CDR1 is MNHNS and CDR2 is SASEGT. Deletions cut 6 bases from V and 2 bases from J, with 7 bases between. The chain's CDR3 is CASRGGNTEAFF. CDR3 in DNA: TGTGCCAGCAGAGGGGGAAACACTGAAGCTTTCTTT.

This clonotype has only a few counts. The chain carries TRBV7-2 and TRBJ2-5; tentatively, D is TRBD1 or TRBD2 (6 bases each). V was cut by 3 bases and J by 5 bases, with 16 bases left in between. This CDR3 contains 15 residues. Germline V gene sequence: CDR1 SGHTA, CDR2 FQGNSA. The CDR3 spells CASSFLSGGGETQYF. In nucleotides, the CDR3 is TGTGCCAGCAGCTTCCTTTCAGGAGGGGGGGAGACCCAGTACTTC.

Ten or more counts support this clonotype. The V gene is TRBV28, the J gene TRBJ2-7, with TRBD2 matching 8 bases. V shed 3 bases, J shed 7 bases, and the junction held 8 bases outside the gene matches. This CDR3 spans 14 amino acids. Germline CDR1 and CDR2: MDHEN and SYDVKM. For the CDR3, the DNA is TGTGCCAGCAGTTTGACGGGAGGGCCGAGAGAGCAGTACTTC. Its protein product is CASSLTGGPREQYF.